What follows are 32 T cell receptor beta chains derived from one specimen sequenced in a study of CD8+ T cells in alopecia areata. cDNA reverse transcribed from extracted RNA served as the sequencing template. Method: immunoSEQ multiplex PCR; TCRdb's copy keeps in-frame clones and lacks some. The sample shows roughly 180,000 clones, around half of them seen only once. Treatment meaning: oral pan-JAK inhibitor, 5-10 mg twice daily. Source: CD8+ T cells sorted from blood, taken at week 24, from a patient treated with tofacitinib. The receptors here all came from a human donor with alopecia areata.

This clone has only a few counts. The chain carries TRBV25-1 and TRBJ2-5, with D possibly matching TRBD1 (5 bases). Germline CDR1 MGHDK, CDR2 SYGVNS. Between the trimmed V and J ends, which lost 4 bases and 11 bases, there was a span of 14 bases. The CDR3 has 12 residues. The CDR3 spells CASSASLDNQYF. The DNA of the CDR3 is TGTGCCAGCAGTGCTTCGTTGGACAATCAGTACTTC. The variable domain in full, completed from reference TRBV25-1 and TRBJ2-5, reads EADIYQTPRYLVIGTGKKITLECSQTMGHDKMYWYQQDPGMELHLIHYSYGVNSTEKGDLSSESTVSRIRTEHFPLTLESARPSHTSQYLCASSASLDNQYFGPGTRLLVL.

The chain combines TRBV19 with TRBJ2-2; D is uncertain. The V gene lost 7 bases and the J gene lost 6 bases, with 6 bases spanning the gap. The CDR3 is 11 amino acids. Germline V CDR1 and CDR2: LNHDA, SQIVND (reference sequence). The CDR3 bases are TGTGCCAGTATCATGGCCGGGGAGCTGTTTTTT. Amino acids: CASIMAGELFF.

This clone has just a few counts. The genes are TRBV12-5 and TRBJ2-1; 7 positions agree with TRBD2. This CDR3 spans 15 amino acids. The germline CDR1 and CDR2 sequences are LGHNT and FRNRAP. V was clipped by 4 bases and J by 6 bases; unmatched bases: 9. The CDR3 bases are TGTGCTAGTGGTTCCACCTTGGGGGGGTTCAATGAGCAGTTCTTC. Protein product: CASGSTLGGFNEQFF.

CDR3: CASSTRQMWYEQYF. The DNA of the CDR3 is TGTGCCAGCAGTACCCGACAAATGTGGTACGAGCAGTACTTC. The gene calls are TRBV27 and TRBJ2-7, with D unresolved. The CDR3 has 14 amino acids. Germline loops: CDR1 MNHEY, CDR2 SMNVEV (reference sequence). V was clipped by 5 bases and J by 4 bases, with 15 bases between them.

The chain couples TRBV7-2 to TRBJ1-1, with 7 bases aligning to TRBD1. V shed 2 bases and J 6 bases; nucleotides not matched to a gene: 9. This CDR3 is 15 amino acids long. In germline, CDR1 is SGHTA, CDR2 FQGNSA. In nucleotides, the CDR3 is TGTGCCAGCAGCTTAAGGGCAGGGACAGTATCTGAAGCTTTCTTT. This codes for CASSLRAGTVSEAFF. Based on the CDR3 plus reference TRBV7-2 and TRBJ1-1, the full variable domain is GAGVSQSPSNKVTEKGKDVELRCDPISGHTALYWYRQSLGQGLEFLIYFQGNSAPDKSGLPSDRFSAERTGGSVSTLTIQRTQQEDSAVYLCASSLRAGTVSEAFFGQGTRLTVV.

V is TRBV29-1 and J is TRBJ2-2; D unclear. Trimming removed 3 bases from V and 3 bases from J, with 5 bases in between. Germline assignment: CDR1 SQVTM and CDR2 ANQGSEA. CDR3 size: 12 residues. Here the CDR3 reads CSVDGDTGELFF. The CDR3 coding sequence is TGCAGCGTTGATGGGGACACCGGGGAGCTGTTTTTT.

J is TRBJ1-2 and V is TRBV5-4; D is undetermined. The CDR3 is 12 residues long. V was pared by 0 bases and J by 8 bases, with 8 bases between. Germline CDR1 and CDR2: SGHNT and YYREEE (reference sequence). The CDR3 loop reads CASSLGSGGYTF. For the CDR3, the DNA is TGTGCCAGCAGCTTGGGTTCCGGAGGCTACACCTTC.

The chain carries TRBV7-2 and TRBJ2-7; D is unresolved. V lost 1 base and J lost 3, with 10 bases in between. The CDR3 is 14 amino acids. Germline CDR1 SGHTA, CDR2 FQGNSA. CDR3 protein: CASSLGHGNYEQYF. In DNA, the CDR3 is TGTGCCAGCAGCTTAGGTCACGGAAACTACGAGCAGTACTTC.

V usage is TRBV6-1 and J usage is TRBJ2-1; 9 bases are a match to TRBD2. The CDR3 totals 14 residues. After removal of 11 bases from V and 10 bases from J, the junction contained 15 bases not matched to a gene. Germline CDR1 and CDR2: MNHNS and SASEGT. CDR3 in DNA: TGTGCCGGCGGGGATAGCGGGGGACTGAGGGAGCAGTTCTTC. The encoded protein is CAGGDSGGLREQFF.

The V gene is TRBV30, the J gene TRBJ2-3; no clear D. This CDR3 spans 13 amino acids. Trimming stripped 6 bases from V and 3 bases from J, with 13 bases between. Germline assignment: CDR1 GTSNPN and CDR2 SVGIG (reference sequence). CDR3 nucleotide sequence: TGTGCCTGCCCAGGAATCCTGACAGATACGCAGTATTTT. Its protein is CACPGILTDTQYF.

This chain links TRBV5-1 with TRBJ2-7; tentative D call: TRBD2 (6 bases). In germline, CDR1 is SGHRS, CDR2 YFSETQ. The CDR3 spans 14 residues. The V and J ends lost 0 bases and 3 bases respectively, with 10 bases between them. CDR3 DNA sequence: TGCGCCAGCAGCTTGGGTAGCGGCCTCTACGAGCAGTACTTC. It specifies CASSLGSGLYEQYF.

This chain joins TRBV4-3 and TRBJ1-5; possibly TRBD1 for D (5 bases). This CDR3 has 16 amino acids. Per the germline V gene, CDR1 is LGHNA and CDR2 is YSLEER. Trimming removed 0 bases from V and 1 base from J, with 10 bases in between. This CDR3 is CASSQDRAGSNQPQHF. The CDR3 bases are TGCGCCAGCAGCCAAGATCGGGCAGGGAGCAATCAGCCCCAGCATTTT.

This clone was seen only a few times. The CDR3, as DNA: TGTGCCTGGAGTGAGGGTAGCGGATCCACCGGGGAGCTGTTTTTT. It encodes CAWSEGSGSTGELFF. The rearrangement uses TRBV30 and TRBJ2-2; TRBD2 is a possible D gene (6 bases). V lost 1 base, J lost 4 bases, and 13 bases lay in between. CDR3 length equals 15 residues. In germline, CDR1 is GTSNPN, CDR2 SVGIG (reference sequence).

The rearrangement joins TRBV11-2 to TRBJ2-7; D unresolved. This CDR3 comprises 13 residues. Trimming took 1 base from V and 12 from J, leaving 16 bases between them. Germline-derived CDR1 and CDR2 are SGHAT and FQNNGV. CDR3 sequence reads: CASSLGSQVLPYF. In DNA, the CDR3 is TGTGCCAGCAGCTTAGGTAGTCAGGTCCTACCGTACTTC.

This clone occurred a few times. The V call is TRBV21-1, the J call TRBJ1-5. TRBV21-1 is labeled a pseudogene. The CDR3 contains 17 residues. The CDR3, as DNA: TGTGCCAGAAACCCAAACTCACGTTCGGGGGCCAATCAGCCCCAGCATTTT. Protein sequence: CARNPNSRSGANQPQHF.

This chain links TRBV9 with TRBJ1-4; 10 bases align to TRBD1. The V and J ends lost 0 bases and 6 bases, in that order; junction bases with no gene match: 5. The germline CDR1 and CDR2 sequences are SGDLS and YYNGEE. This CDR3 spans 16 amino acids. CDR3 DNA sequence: TGTGCCAGCAGCGTAGCCGACAGGGGGCTGGATGAAAAACTGTTTTTT. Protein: CASSVADRGLDEKLFF. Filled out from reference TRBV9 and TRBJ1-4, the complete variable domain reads DSGVTQTPKHLITATGQRVTLRCSPRSGDLSVYWYQQSLDQGLQFLIQYYNGEERAKGNILERFSAQQFPDLHSELNLSSLELGDSALYFCASSVADRGLDEKLFFGSGTQLSVL.

The chain's CDR3 is CASSYRGPTNYGYTF. CDR3 coding DNA: TGTGCCAGCAGTTACCGCGGACCTACTAACTATGGCTACACCTTC. This chain connects TRBV6-6 to TRBJ1-2; no reliable D call. The ends were cut back, 2 bases at V and 0 bases at J, with 10 bases in the middle. CDR1 is MNHNY and CDR2 is SVGAGI in the germline V gene (reference sequence). There are 15 residues in the CDR3.

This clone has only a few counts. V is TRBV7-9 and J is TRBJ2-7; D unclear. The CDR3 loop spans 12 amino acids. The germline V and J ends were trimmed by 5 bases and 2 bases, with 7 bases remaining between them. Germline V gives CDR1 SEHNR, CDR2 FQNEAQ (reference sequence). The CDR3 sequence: CASSPDTYEQYF. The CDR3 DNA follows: TGTGCCAGCAGCCCCGACACCTACGAGCAGTACTTC.

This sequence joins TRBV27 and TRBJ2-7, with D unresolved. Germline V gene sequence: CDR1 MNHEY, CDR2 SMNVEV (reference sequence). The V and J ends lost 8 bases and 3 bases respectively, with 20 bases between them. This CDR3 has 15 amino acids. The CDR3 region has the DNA TGTGCCAGCTCGCCCGACATTTCCCGAGTCTACGAGCAGTACTTC. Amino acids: CASSPDISRVYEQYF.

CDR3 bases: TGTGCCAGCAGCGCCGGTGAAAAACTGTTTTTT. Its translation: CASSAGEKLFF. The chain couples TRBV6-6 to TRBJ1-4; D gene ambiguous. Germline V CDR1 and CDR2: MNHNY, SVGAGI (reference sequence). V was pared by 6 bases and J by 7 bases, with 6 bases between. The length of the CDR3 is 11 residues.

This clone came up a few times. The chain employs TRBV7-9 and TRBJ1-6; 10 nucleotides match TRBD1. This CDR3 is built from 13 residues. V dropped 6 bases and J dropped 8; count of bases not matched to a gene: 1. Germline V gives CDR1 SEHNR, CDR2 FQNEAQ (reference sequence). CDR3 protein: CASSGTGDSPLHF. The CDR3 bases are TGTGCCAGCAGTGGGACAGGGGATTCACCCCTCCACTTT.

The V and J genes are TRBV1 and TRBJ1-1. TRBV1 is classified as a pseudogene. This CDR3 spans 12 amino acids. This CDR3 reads CTSVLRGERAFF. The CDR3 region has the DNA TGCACCAGCGTACTTCGGGGGGAGAGAGCTTTCTTT.

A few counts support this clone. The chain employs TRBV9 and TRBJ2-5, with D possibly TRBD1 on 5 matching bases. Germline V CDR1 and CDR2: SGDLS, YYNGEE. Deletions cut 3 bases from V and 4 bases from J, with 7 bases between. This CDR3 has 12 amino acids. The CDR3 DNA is TGTGCCAGCAGCGCCCAGGGAGAGACCCAGTACTTC. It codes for CASSAQGETQYF.

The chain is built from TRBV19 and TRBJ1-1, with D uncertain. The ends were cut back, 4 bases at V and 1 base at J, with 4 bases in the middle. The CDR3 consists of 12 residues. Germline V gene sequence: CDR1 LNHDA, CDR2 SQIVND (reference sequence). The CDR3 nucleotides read TGTGCCAGTAGTAAGGGGAACACTGAAGCTTTCTTT. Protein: CASSKGNTEAFF.

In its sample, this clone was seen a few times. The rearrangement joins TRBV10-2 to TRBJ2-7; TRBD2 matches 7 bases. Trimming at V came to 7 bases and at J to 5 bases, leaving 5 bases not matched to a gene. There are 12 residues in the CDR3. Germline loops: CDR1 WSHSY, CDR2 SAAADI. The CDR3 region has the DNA TGCGCCAGCACGGGCGGGACTAACGAGCAGTACTTC. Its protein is CASTGGTNEQYF.

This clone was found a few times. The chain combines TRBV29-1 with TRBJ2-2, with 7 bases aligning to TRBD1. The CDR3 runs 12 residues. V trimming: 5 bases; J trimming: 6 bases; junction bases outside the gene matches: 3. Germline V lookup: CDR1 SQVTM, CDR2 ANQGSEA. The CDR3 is CSVKGASGELFF. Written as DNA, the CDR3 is TGCAGCGTTAAGGGGGCATCCGGGGAGCTGTTTTTT.

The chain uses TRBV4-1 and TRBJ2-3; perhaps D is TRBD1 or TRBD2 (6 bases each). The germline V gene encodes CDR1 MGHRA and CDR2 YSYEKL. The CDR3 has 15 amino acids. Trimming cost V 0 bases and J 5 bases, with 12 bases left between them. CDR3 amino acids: CASSQEPGALDTQYF. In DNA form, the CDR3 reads TGCGCCAGCAGCCAAGAGCCGGGGGCTTTAGATACGCAGTATTTT.

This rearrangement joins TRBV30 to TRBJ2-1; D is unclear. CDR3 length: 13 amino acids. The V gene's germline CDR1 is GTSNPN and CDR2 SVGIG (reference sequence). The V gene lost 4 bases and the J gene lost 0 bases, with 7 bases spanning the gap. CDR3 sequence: CAWKVGSYNEQFF. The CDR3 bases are TGTGCCTGGAAGGTGGGCTCCTACAATGAGCAGTTCTTC. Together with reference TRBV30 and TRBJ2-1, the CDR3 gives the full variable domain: SQTIHQWPATLVQPVGSPLSLECTVEGTSNPNLYWYRQAAGRGLQLLFYSVGIGQISSEVPQNLSASRPQDRQFILSSKKLLLSDSGFYLCAWKVGSYNEQFFGPGTRLTVL.

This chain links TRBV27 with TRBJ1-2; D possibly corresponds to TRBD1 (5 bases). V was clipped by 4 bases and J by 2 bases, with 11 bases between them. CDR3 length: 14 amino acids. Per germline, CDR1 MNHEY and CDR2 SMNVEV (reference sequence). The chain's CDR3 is CASSSTGTNYGYTF. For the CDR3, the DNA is TGTGCCAGCAGTTCCACCGGGACGAACTATGGCTACACCTTC.

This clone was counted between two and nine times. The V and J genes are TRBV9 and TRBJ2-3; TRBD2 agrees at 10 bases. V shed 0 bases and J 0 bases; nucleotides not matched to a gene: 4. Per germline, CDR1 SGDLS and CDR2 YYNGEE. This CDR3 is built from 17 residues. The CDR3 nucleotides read TGTGCCAGCAGCGTAGGGACTAGCGGAGGAAGCACAGATACGCAGTATTTT. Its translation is CASSVGTSGGSTDTQYF.

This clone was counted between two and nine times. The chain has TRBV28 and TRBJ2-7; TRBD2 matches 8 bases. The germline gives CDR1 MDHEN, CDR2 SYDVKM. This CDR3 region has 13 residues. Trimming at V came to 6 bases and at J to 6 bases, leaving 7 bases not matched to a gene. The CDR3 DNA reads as TGTGCCAGCAGCCCTCGGGGGGGGCGCGAGCAGTACTTC. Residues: CASSPRGGREQYF.

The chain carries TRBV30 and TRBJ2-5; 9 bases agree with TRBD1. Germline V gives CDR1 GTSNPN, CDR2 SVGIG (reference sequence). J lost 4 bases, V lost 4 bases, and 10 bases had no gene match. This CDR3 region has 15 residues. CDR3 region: CAWTLQGASGETQYF. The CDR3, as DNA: TGTGCCTGGACCTTACAGGGGGCGTCAGGAGAGACCCAGTACTTC.